The subject of this entry is one T cell receptor beta chain. Profiled with immunoSEQ multiplex PCR; TCRdb holds only in-frame clones, not every one. The table records around 260,000 clones, around 90% of them present only once. This sample stems from a study of blood T cell repertoires in COVID-19. Turning to the study itself: COVID-19 samples from acute and convalescent phases originated in the United States, Italy and Spain.

This CDR3 contains 14 residues. Germline values: CDR1 WNHNN, CDR2 SYGVQD (reference sequence). V lost 2 bases to trimming and J lost 2 bases, with 9 bases between them. The J gene is TRBJ2-5, the V gene TRBV10-1, with TRBD2 as a possible D gene (6 bases). The sample taken for sequencing was peripheral blood. The sequence was obtained from a woman in her sixties or seventies with COVID-19, enrolled during active disease. CDR3 amino acids: CASSERRGQETQYF. CDR3 sequence (DNA): TGCGCCAGCAGTGAGAGACGGGGGCAAGAGACCCAGTACTTC.